This is a list of T cell receptor beta chains from one sample in a study of T cells after yellow fever vaccination. TCRdb redid the calling of the 5' RACE reads with MiXCR, one entry per CDR3 protein. Of a few hundred thousand distinct CDR3 sequences listed, roughly 5.6% are singletons. Sequenced material: CD4+ T cells sorted from PBMCs, taken on the day of the yellow fever booster vaccination. The receptors stem from a man between 18 and 35 years old who received the YFV17D yellow fever vaccine. Each CDR3 is given without its conserved first and last residue.

cdr3_length: 12
v_call: TRBV5-1
j_call: TRBJ1-1
cdr3_aa: ASLPQGSGTEAF

cdr3_length: 12
v_call: TRBV7-3
j_call: TRBJ2-1
cdr3_aa: ASSPPGGNHEQF

cdr3_length: 10
v_call: TRBV3-1
j_call: TRBJ2-7
cdr3_aa: ASSPPQQEQY

cdr3_length: 11
v_call: TRBV28
j_call: TRBJ2-7
cdr3_aa: ASTAGTGYEQY

cdr3_length: 12
v_call: TRBV5-6
j_call: TRBJ2-7
cdr3_aa: ASSSTGTAYEQY

cdr3_length: 13
v_call: TRBV10-3
j_call: TRBJ1-4
cdr3_aa: ATKTGGATNEKLF

cdr3_length: 14
v_call: TRBV12-3/TRBV12-4
j_call: TRBJ2-3
cdr3_aa: ASSSDGKLNTDTQY

cdr3_length: 10
v_call: TRBV12-3/TRBV12-4
j_call: TRBJ2-3
cdr3_aa: ASSLSWDTQY

cdr3_length: 13
v_call: TRBV5-4
j_call: TRBJ1-2
cdr3_aa: ASSPRDRGQVGYT

cdr3_length: 14
v_call: TRBV7-2
j_call: TRBJ2-1
cdr3_aa: ASTAGGGQTYNEQF

cdr3_length: 11
v_call: TRBV7-6
j_call: TRBJ1-2
cdr3_aa: ASSLAGTRGYT

cdr3_length: 16
v_call: TRBV7-9
j_call: TRBJ2-2
cdr3_aa: ASSLGGFGAFTAGELF

cdr3_length: 13
v_call: TRBV4-3
j_call: TRBJ1-6
cdr3_aa: ASSRSESYNSPLH

cdr3_length: 11
v_call: TRBV20-1
j_call: TRBJ2-5
cdr3_aa: SATGAQKETQY

cdr3_length: 9
v_call: TRBV10-3
j_call: TRBJ2-3
cdr3_aa: AISKGDTQY

cdr3_length: 10
v_call: TRBV29-1
j_call: TRBJ1-1
cdr3_aa: SVGHRVSEAF

cdr3_length: 12
v_call: TRBV12-3/TRBV12-4
j_call: TRBJ1-6
cdr3_aa: ASSFEGIGSPLH

cdr3_length: 11
v_call: TRBV6-6
j_call: TRBJ1-1
cdr3_aa: ALMAGAGAEAF

cdr3_length: 13
v_call: TRBV4-3
j_call: TRBJ2-5
cdr3_aa: ASSRDGLLGETQY

cdr3_length: 9
v_call: TRBV29-1
j_call: TRBJ2-3
cdr3_aa: SAQPADTQY

cdr3_length: 10
v_call: TRBV13
j_call: TRBJ2-7
cdr3_aa: ASSRTAREQY

cdr3_length: 13
v_call: TRBV4-1
j_call: TRBJ2-7
cdr3_aa: ASSRSSGGAYEQY

cdr3_length: 12
v_call: TRBV20-1
j_call: TRBJ2-3
cdr3_aa: SARDPQLGDTQY

cdr3_length: 10
v_call: TRBV7-8
j_call: TRBJ1-5
cdr3_aa: ASSLVDSPQH

cdr3_length: 15
v_call: TRBV9
j_call: TRBJ2-2
cdr3_aa: ASSVGGTSSTTGELF

cdr3_length: 11
v_call: TRBV5-1
j_call: TRBJ2-5
cdr3_aa: ASSGDSQWAQY

cdr3_length: 13
v_call: TRBV7-2
j_call: TRBJ1-1
cdr3_aa: ASSLVPVTDTEAF

cdr3_length: 13
v_call: TRBV7-9
j_call: TRBJ1-1
cdr3_aa: ASSLQGPANTEAF

cdr3_length: 12
v_call: TRBV5-1
j_call: TRBJ1-1
cdr3_aa: ASRRTSQNTEAF

cdr3_length: 18
v_call: TRBV5-1
j_call: TRBJ2-6
cdr3_aa: ASSQTPGTGGGNGANVLT

cdr3_length: 14
v_call: TRBV7-9
j_call: TRBJ1-1
cdr3_aa: ASSLGRDGWVTEAF

cdr3_length: 13
v_call: TRBV12-3/TRBV12-4
j_call: TRBJ2-5
cdr3_aa: ASSLALKGEETQY

cdr3_length: 12
v_call: TRBV19
j_call: TRBJ1-1
cdr3_aa: ASLSGGAVTEAF

cdr3_length: 9
v_call: TRBV12-3/TRBV12-4
j_call: TRBJ1-2
cdr3_aa: ASSSVWGYT

cdr3_length: 13
v_call: TRBV9
j_call: TRBJ2-5
cdr3_aa: ASSVGTGRQETQY

cdr3_length: 14
v_call: TRBV7-9
j_call: TRBJ2-4
cdr3_aa: ASSLDQGPPRNIQY

cdr3_length: 12
v_call: TRBV7-2
j_call: TRBJ2-5
cdr3_aa: ASSQFGGRETQY

cdr3_length: 14
v_call: TRBV9
j_call: TRBJ1-6
cdr3_aa: ASSPRVQGTRGPLH

cdr3_length: 13
v_call: TRBV4-2
j_call: TRBJ2-3
cdr3_aa: ASSHPGRPLDTQY

cdr3_length: 12
v_call: TRBV7-2
j_call: TRBJ1-2
cdr3_aa: ASSVLQGVYGYT

cdr3_length: 12
v_call: TRBV14
j_call: TRBJ2-7
cdr3_aa: ASSQVGQDLVQY

cdr3_length: 11
v_call: TRBV20-1
j_call: TRBJ2-7
cdr3_aa: SAGQGLRYEQY

cdr3_length: 12
v_call: TRBV24-1
j_call: TRBJ1-2
cdr3_aa: ATSDWGQSGGYT

cdr3_length: 11
v_call: TRBV10-3
j_call: TRBJ2-3
cdr3_aa: AISVVGPGSQY

cdr3_length: 13
v_call: TRBV6-5
j_call: TRBJ1-5
cdr3_aa: ASSRDRDSNQPQH

cdr3_length: 14
v_call: TRBV7-2
j_call: TRBJ2-5
cdr3_aa: ASSLEQRGGQETQY

cdr3_length: 12
v_call: TRBV30
j_call: TRBJ1-6
cdr3_aa: AWGRSSYNSPLH

cdr3_length: 13
v_call: TRBV5-1
j_call: TRBJ2-5
cdr3_aa: ASSLASGGPKTQY

cdr3_length: 12
v_call: TRBV6-5
j_call: TRBJ1-3
cdr3_aa: ASSYAQAGNTIY

cdr3_length: 12
v_call: TRBV9
j_call: TRBJ2-1
cdr3_aa: ASSVAGGGDEQF

cdr3_length: 12
v_call: TRBV5-5
j_call: TRBJ2-3
cdr3_aa: ASSPIHSRDTQY

cdr3_length: 13
v_call: TRBV7-2
j_call: TRBJ2-5
cdr3_aa: ASSFGLAGTETQY